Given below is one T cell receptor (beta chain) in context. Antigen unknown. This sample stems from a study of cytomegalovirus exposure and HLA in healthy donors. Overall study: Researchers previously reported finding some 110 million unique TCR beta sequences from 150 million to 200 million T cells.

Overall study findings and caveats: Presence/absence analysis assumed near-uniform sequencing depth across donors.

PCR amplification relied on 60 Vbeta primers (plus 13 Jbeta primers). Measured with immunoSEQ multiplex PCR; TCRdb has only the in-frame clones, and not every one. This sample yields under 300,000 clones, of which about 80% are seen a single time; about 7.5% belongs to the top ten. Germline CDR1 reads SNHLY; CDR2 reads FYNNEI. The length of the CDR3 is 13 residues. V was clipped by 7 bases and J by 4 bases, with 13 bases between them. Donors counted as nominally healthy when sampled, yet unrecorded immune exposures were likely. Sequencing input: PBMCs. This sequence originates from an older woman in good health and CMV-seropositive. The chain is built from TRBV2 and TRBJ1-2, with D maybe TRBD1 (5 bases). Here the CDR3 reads CASNRQTTYGYTF. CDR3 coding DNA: TGTGCCAGCAATCGACAGACCACCTATGGCTACACCTTC.